A single TCR beta chain is shown here with its context. Its antigen is still unknown. The data belong to a study of T-cell reconstitution after alpha-beta-depleted transplantation in children. Findings and limits, study-wide: After transplant, high TCRbeta diversity at day 60 in some patients arose from surviving recipient T cells and thymic progenitors. Several hundred expanded graft clones reportedly gave rise to the alpha-beta T cells present about two months after transplant. At the one-year point after transplant, T-cell counts and TCRbeta diversity were found to come mostly from T cells that had been newly produced.

As it was prepared, the TCRbeta library received unique molecular identifiers. TCRdb reanalysed the PCR reads using MiXCR and keeps one entry per CDR3 protein. The profile shows about 400,000 distinct CDR3 sequences, 15% to 20% of them singletons. The material was PBMCs, mostly from graft donor cells, obtained 360 days after TCRalphabeta/CD19-depleted stem cell transplant. This receptor was taken from a boy under two years old who had a stem cell transplant for Wiskott-Aldrich syndrome, so the T cells may come from the graft donor.

DNA for the CDR3: TGTGCCAGCAGCTTAGAGGCAGTTAATTCACCCCTCCACTTT. The encoded protein is CASSLEAVNSPLHF. The chain carries TRBV7-8 and TRBJ1-6; D is unclear. Trimming removed 1 base at V and 6 bases at J, with 7 bases between. CDR1 and CDR2 (germline): SGHVS, FQNEAQ. The CDR3 spans 14 residues.